The 10 T cell receptor beta chains below come from one sample, sequenced in a study of blood T cells in healthy people across ages. Next came a second PCR, run for roughly 6 to 11 cycles, which used a sample-barcoded 5' primer along with a J-beta primer mix. TCRdb re-derived calls from the 5' RACE reads in MiXCR, one entry per CDR3 protein. Among fewer than 2 million distinct CDR3 sequences listed, around 42% were seen once. The sequenced sample consisted of blood. These receptors all come from a human donor in good health.

This clonotype was counted only a few times. The chain has TRBV4-1 and TRBJ2-5; D gene ambiguous. From germline, CDR1 is MGHRA and CDR2 YSYEKL. This CDR3 spans 13 amino acids. The V and J ends lost 4 bases and 2 bases respectively, with 8 bases between them. The CDR3 region has the DNA TGCGCCAGCAGCCGCGCAAATCAAGAGACCCAGTACTTC. Amino acids: CASSRANQETQYF.

This chain uses TRBV7-9 with TRBJ2-7; 11 positions agree with TRBD2. Trimming at V came to 5 bases and at J to 2 bases, leaving 8 bases not matched to a gene. The CDR3 contains 16 residues. Germline V lookup: CDR1 SEHNR, CDR2 FQNEAQ (reference sequence). CDR3 sequence reads: CASSLPFSGGAYEQYF. CDR3 sequence (DNA): TGTGCCAGCAGCCTTCCCTTTAGCGGGGGGGCCTACGAGCAGTACTTC.

The chain couples TRBV6-5 to TRBJ2-7, with 7 bases aligning to TRBD2. Germline CDR1 is MNHEY and CDR2 is SVGAGI. Trimming removed 9 bases from V and 5 bases from J; junction bases left unmatched: 10. This CDR3 comprises 13 residues. The CDR3 loop is CARSGTTAHEQYF. CDR3 nucleotide sequence: TGTGCCAGATCTGGGACTACGGCCCACGAGCAGTACTTC.

This chain links TRBV12-3 or TRBV12-4 with TRBJ2-5, with 9 bases aligning to TRBD1. The J call may be wrong; the DNA end is better matched by TRBJ2-7. The CDR3 is 14 amino acids. In DNA, the CDR3 is TGTGCCAGCACCGCTACAGGGGGCGTGAACGAGCAGTACTTC. It encodes CASTATGGVNEQYF.

This clonotype was recorded many times. This chain connects TRBV7-3 to TRBJ2-3, with a possible D match to TRBD2 (6 bases). The V and J ends lost 6 bases and 5 bases respectively, with 12 bases between them. This CDR3 region has 13 residues. The germline CDR1 and CDR2 sequences are SGHTA and FQGTGA. The CDR3 spells CASSRLVGDTQYF. CDR3 coding DNA: TGTGCCAGCAGTCGACTAGTCGGAGATACGCAGTATTTT.

This clonotype was counted only a few times. The chain combines TRBV27 with TRBJ2-4; possible D gene TRBD1, 6 bases. TRBJ2-7 matches the DNA end more closely, so the J call is doubtful. In germline, CDR1 is MNHEY, CDR2 SMNVEV (reference sequence). There are 16 residues in the CDR3. CDR3: CASSFSFGQTNYEQYF. The CDR3 DNA reads as TGTGCCAGCAGTTTTTCTTTTGGACAGACAAACTACGAGCAGTACTTC.

Points on this clonotype: In this CDR3 the conserved last residue, phenylalanine or tryptophan, is missing, so a read error is likely. This chain connects TRBV3-1 to TRBJ2-7; a weak D match, TRBD2 (5 bases). The CDR3 runs to 14 residues. Germline V gene sequence: CDR1 LGHDT, CDR2 YNNKEL (reference sequence). Here the CDR3 DNA reads TGCGCCAGCAGCTTGGGCACCGGAGGCTACGAGCAGTACTGC. Its protein product is CASSLGTGGYEQYC.

The chain joins TRBV20-1 to TRBJ1-2; 11 positions match TRBD1. Unmatched junction bases numbered 9, after V lost 3 bases and J lost 3 bases. This CDR3 is built from 16 residues. The germline gives CDR1 DFQATT, CDR2 SNEGSKA (reference sequence). CDR3 DNA: TGCAGTGCTAGTGACTCTCGGACAGGGGGCCACTATGGCTACACCTTC. Translation gives CSASDSRTGGHYGYTF.

V and J are TRBV15 and TRBJ2-5; 7 bases align to TRBD1. Looked up from germline, CDR1 is LNHNV and CDR2 is YYDKDF (reference sequence). With 5 bases clipped from V and 4 bases from J, the junction kept 13 bases outside the gene matches. The CDR3 contains 16 residues. The CDR3 DNA reads as TGTGCCACCAGCTCCTCTAGACAGGGAGTAGGAGAGACCCAGTACTTC. It codes for CATSSSRQGVGETQYF.

The chain links TRBV20-1 to TRBJ1-5; no reliable D call. The CDR3 is 13 amino acids. The germline CDR1 and CDR2 sequences are DFQATT and SNEGSKA (reference sequence). V gave up 4 bases and J gave up 4 bases, with 11 bases separating them. CDR3 loop: CSAIGDLNQPQHF. The CDR3 DNA follows: TGCAGTGCTATTGGGGATTTGAATCAGCCCCAGCATTTT.